This T cell receptor beta chain was documented in a study of blood T cell repertoires in COVID-19. Germline assignment: CDR1 SGHNT and CDR2 YYREEE (reference sequence). V trimming: 0 bases; J trimming: 0 bases; junction bases outside the gene matches: 0. This CDR3 contains 15 residues. Assay: immunoSEQ multiplex PCR; the TCRdb copy retains only in-frame clones and omits some. The repertoire holds 300,000 to 450,000 clones, with 85% as singletons. The source of this sequence is a woman younger than 35 with acute or convalescent COVID-19. The chain uses TRBV5-4 and TRBJ1-1; 9 bases line up with TRBD1. The sequenced sample was peripheral blood. CDR3 amino acids: CASSLGDRVNTEAFF. The CDR3 DNA reads as TGTGCCAGCAGCTTGGGGGACAGGGTGAACACTGAAGCTTTCTTT. Based on the CDR3 plus reference TRBV5-4 and TRBJ1-1, the full variable domain is ETGVTQSPTHLIKTRGQQVTLRCSSQSGHNTVSWYQQALGQGPQFIFQYYREEENGRGNFPPRFSGLQFPNYSSELNVNALELDDSALYLCASSLGDRVNTEAFFGQGTRLTVV.